The following is a T cell receptor (beta chain) sequence with its context. The data were taken from a study of blood T cell repertoires in COVID-19. Study summary: Samples taken during acute and convalescent COVID-19 were collected in the United States, Italy and Spain. PBMCs, B-cell-depleted T cells, or T cells were the source of the cDNA or gDNA that made up the material.

Germline lookup yields CDR1 MNHEY and CDR2 SVGAGI. There are 15 residues in the CDR3. Trimming left V 1 base short and J 6 bases short, with 13 bases between. Sequencing was performed with immunoSEQ multiplex PCR; in TCRdb, only in-frame clones are kept and a portion is missing. Here the sample spans about 150,000 clones, around 80% being singletons. Sequences were obtained from peripheral blood. This sequence joins TRBV6-5 and TRBJ2-1; D not resolved. The sequence derives from a woman between 50 and 59 years old with acute or convalescent COVID-19. The CDR3 sequence is CASSYFPSPSNEQFF. CDR3 sequence (DNA): TGTGCCAGCAGTTACTTTCCTAGTCCCTCCAATGAGCAGTTCTTC.